This record looks at one T cell receptor beta chain sequence and its context. What it binds is not known. Sequencing was performed with immunoSEQ multiplex PCR; in TCRdb, only in-frame clones are kept and a portion is missing. The data show about 59,000 clones, around 83% seen once. Unstimulated regulatory T cells (CD4+CD25+CD127-), CD4+CD25- non-regulatory cells, CD4 and CD8 cells were FACS-sorted from thawed PBMCs. This specimen comes from a study of Tregs in tolerant kidney transplant recipients. Germline CDR1 reads LGHNA; CDR2 reads YNFKEQ. Trimming pared 0 bases from V and 2 bases from J, leaving 11 bases between. This CDR3 comprises 15 residues. Overall study findings and caveats: Tregs expanded with activated donor B cells seemed most donor-specific. Biological reproducibility was not directly addressed, but technical replication error appeared minimal.

This clonotype was sampled from a human donor in good health. Specimen: CD4+ T cells from blood. V and J are TRBV4-2 and TRBJ2-7, with D possibly being TRBD1 (6 bases). The CDR3 sequence: CASSQDPGDPYEQYF. CDR3 nucleotide sequence: TGTGCCAGCAGCCAAGACCCAGGGGACCCCTACGAGCAGTACTTC.